One sample yielded the 21 T cell receptor beta chains listed below, sequenced in a study of OX40 agonist ivuxolimab in advanced cancers. Profiled with immunoSEQ multiplex PCR; TCRdb holds only in-frame clones, not every one. The sample carries 90,000 to 100,000 clones, 80% to 90% recorded once. The source was CD4+ or CD8+ T cells sorted from blood, collected in a trial of the OX40 agonist ivuxolimab. The receptors were sampled from an adult with an advanced solid tumor such as melanoma, head and neck, liver or kidney cancer.

This chain joins TRBV5-1 and TRBJ2-1, with 9 bases lining up with TRBD2. Germline values: CDR1 SGHRS, CDR2 YFSETQ. The V segment lost 4 bases and the J segment 5 bases; nucleotides outside the gene matches: 7. The CDR3 is made up of 15 amino acids. The CDR3 DNA is TGCGCCAGCAGCCGCCGACTAGCGGAAAACAATGAGCAGTTCTTC. It codes for CASSRRLAENNEQFF. Full variable domain (rest looked up from reference TRBV5-1 and TRBJ2-1): KAGVTQTPRYLIKTRGQQVTLSCSPISGHRSVSWYQQTPGQGLQFLFEYFSETQRNKGNFPGRFSGRQFSNSRSEMNVSTLELGDSALYLCASSRRLAENNEQFFGPGTRLTVL.

This clone showed up just once. This chain connects TRBV5-1 to TRBJ1-1, with D perhaps TRBD1 (5 bases). V was pared by 7 bases and J by 1 base, with 14 bases between. The CDR3 is made up of 14 amino acids. Germline CDR1 reads SGHRS; CDR2 reads YFSETQ. DNA for the CDR3: TGCGCCAGCTACGCCGGGGGACGGAACACTGAAGCTTTCTTT. Protein sequence: CASYAGGRNTEAFF.

This chain links TRBV18 with TRBJ1-5; D is ambiguous. This CDR3 region has 15 residues. Germline V gene lookup returns CDR1 KGHSH and CDR2 LQKENI. V shed 0 bases and J shed 2 bases, with 8 bases lying between them. CDR3: CASSPPADGNQPQHF. CDR3 sequence (DNA): TGTGCCAGCTCACCACCGGCGGACGGCAATCAGCCCCAGCATTTT.

This clone turned up a few times. V and J are TRBV2 and TRBJ1-4; D gene uncertain. Trimming took off 6 bases at V and 10 bases at J, with 12 bases between the two ends. Germline CDR1 SNHLY, CDR2 FYNNEI. The CDR3 spans 12 residues. CDR3 protein: CASSHPGGKLFF. CDR3 coding DNA: TGTGCCAGCAGCCACCCCGGAGGAAAACTGTTTTTT.

This chain uses TRBV30 with TRBJ1-5, with 7 bases matching TRBD1. Germline V gene lookup returns CDR1 GTSNPN and CDR2 SVGIG (reference sequence). The junction had 8 bases not matched to a gene; V was cut back by 3 bases and J by 6 bases. The CDR3 has 14 amino acids. CDR3: CAWSGQDMTQPQHF. The CDR3 nucleotides read TGTGCCTGGAGCGGACAGGACATGACTCAGCCCCAGCATTTT.

The CDR3 DNA sequence: TGTGCCAGCAGCTTGGTGGGGTCAGGGACCCGTTTCTATGGCTACACCTTC. It encodes CASSLVGSGTRFYGYTF. This rearrangement joins TRBV5-5 to TRBJ1-2; D possibly corresponds to TRBD1 (5 bases). Per germline, CDR1 SGHKS and CDR2 YYEKEE (reference sequence). Trimming left V 0 bases short and J 4 bases short, with 19 bases between. CDR3 length: 17 amino acids.

This chain links TRBV5-1 with TRBJ1-1; D remains ambiguous. CDR3 size: 14 residues. CDR1 is SGHRS and CDR2 is YFSETQ in the germline V gene. The ends were cut back, 6 bases at V and 1 base at J, with 13 bases in the middle. Written as DNA, the CDR3 is TGCGCCAGCACTGCGGGCGGATCGAACACTGAAGCTTTCTTT. Translated, it gives CASTAGGSNTEAFF.

In DNA form, the CDR3 reads TGCGCCAGCAGCCAAGAGAGGAGGTCAGATACGCAGTATTTT. Its translation is CASSQERRSDTQYF. The chain combines TRBV4-1 with TRBJ2-3; TRBD2 might be the D (5 bases). V lost 0 bases and J lost 4, with 8 bases in between. The CDR3 consists of 14 residues. Germline assignment: CDR1 MGHRA and CDR2 YSYEKL.

The chain couples TRBV7-2 to TRBJ2-6; no clear D gene. The germline V gene encodes CDR1 SGHTA and CDR2 FQGNSA. There are 16 residues in the CDR3. The V end was cut by 2 bases, the J end by 2 bases, with 10 bases between. The CDR3 spells CASSLTNDPGANVLTF. As DNA, the CDR3 is TGTGCCAGCAGCTTAACCAACGATCCTGGGGCCAACGTCCTGACTTTC.

The V call is TRBV9, the J call TRBJ2-1; D is ambiguous. The CDR3 contains 13 residues. CDR1 and CDR2 from the germline V gene are SGDLS and YYNGEE. Trimming removed 0 bases from V and 8 bases from J, with 9 bases in between. The CDR3 coding sequence is TGTGCCAGCAGCGTAGGATCCGTCTATGAGCAGTTCTTC. It codes for CASSVGSVYEQFF.

This clone is a singleton in its sample. This sequence joins TRBV27 and TRBJ2-6; no reliable D call. CDR3 length: 15 amino acids. CDR1 MNHEY and CDR2 SMNVEV come from the germline V gene (reference sequence). With 10 bases removed from V and 4 bases from J, the gap between germline ends came to 17 bases. In nucleotides, the CDR3 is TGTGCCACCACTCACCGCCAACGAGGGGCCAACGTCCTGACTTTC. Encoded protein: CATTHRQRGANVLTF.

The V gene is TRBV2, the J gene TRBJ2-5; no reliable D call. Germline CDR1 reads SNHLY; CDR2 reads FYNNEI. The CDR3 has 12 residues. Trimming removed 5 bases at V and 4 bases at J, with 8 bases between. In DNA form, the CDR3 reads TGTGCCAGCAGTTCAGTGGGAGAGACCCAGTACTTC. Translated, it gives CASSSVGETQYF.

The CDR3 DNA sequence: TGTGCCAGCAGCCAAGATCTTTCAGCCCTCATGAACACTGAAGCTTTCTTT. As protein: CASSQDLSALMNTEAFF. This rearrangement joins TRBV4-2 to TRBJ1-1; no definite D call. This CDR3 comprises 17 residues. Germline values: CDR1 LGHNA, CDR2 YNFKEQ. V was trimmed by 0 bases and J by 0 bases, leaving 14 bases between them.

The rearrangement joins TRBV7-2 to TRBJ2-2, with 7 bases aligning to TRBD1. V shed 5 bases and J 3 bases; nucleotides not matched to a gene: 12. The CDR3 has 17 amino acids. Germline CDR1 and CDR2: SGHTA and FQGNSA. CDR3 DNA sequence: TGTGCCAGCAGCCAATTAACGACAGGGTCGGACACCGGGGAGCTGTTTTTT. This sequence encodes CASSQLTTGSDTGELFF.

The chain has TRBV7-6 and TRBJ2-2; D tentatively fits TRBD1 or TRBD2 (6 bases each). V was trimmed by 6 bases and J by 5 bases, leaving 16 bases between them. Germline values: CDR1 SGHVS, CDR2 FNYEAQ. This CDR3 region has 15 residues. CDR3 residues: CASSPRQGGTGELFF. In DNA, the CDR3 is TGTGCCAGCAGTCCTAGGCAAGGGGGGACCGGGGAGCTGTTTTTT.

J is TRBJ1-6 and V is TRBV6-1, with unresolved D. CDR1 and CDR2 from the germline V gene are MNHNS and SASEGT. This CDR3 comprises 13 residues. V dropped 2 bases and J dropped 13 bases, with 12 bases sitting between them. The CDR3: CASSERLAGPLHF. Written as DNA, the CDR3 is TGTGCCAGCAGTGAAAGGCTGGCCGGGCCCCTCCACTTT.

This chain joins TRBV4-1 and TRBJ2-2; TRBD1 matches 9 bases. The CDR3 consists of 18 residues. V lost 6 bases, J lost 2 bases, and 13 bases stayed unmatched. Germline lookup yields CDR1 MGHRA and CDR2 YSYEKL. The CDR3 sequence: CASSSPGGDRVNTGELFF. The CDR3 DNA reads as TGCGCCAGCAGTTCGCCAGGGGGGGACAGGGTTAACACCGGGGAGCTGTTTTTT.

The chain combines TRBV10-3 with TRBJ1-2, with 7 bases that match TRBD1. The V gene end was trimmed by 6 bases and the J gene end by 4 bases; junction bases not matched to a gene: 8. CDR3 size: 14 residues. CDR1 is ENHRY and CDR2 is SYGVKD in the germline V gene. The CDR3 loop is CAISPGGDSYGYTF. The CDR3 DNA follows: TGTGCCATCAGCCCAGGGGGTGACTCCTATGGCTACACCTTC.

This chain connects TRBV19 to TRBJ1-1; D is unresolved. Trimming removed 7 bases at V and 4 bases at J, with 19 bases between. CDR1 and CDR2 from the germline V gene are LNHDA and SQIVND (reference sequence). The CDR3 covers 15 residues. As DNA, the CDR3 is TGTGCCAGTACCACCCACCGGGGAGTGAGCACTGAAGCTTTCTTT. As protein: CASTTHRGVSTEAFF.

The gene calls are TRBV7-2 and TRBJ2-1; D is unresolved. CDR1 is SGHTA and CDR2 is FQGNSA in the germline V gene. Between the trimmed V and J ends, which lost 5 bases and 4 bases, there was a span of 9 bases. The CDR3 has 13 amino acids. The CDR3 here is CASSHPIYNEQFF. The CDR3 DNA sequence: TGTGCCAGCAGCCACCCCATTTACAATGAGCAGTTCTTC.

The chain couples TRBV12-5 to TRBJ1-1; D remains ambiguous. The CDR3 spans 14 residues. V shed 7 bases and J shed 0 bases, with 12 bases lying between them. From germline, CDR1 is LGHNT and CDR2 FRNRAP. CDR3 sequence reads: CASAPTTMNTEAFF. The DNA of the CDR3 is TGTGCTAGTGCCCCGACAACCATGAACACTGAAGCTTTCTTT.